This TCR beta chain was captured in a study of glioma-infiltrating T cells after dendritic cell vaccination. Study findings and constraints: Estimated pretreatment TIL content predicted outcome after dendritic cell vaccination.

This clone appeared once. Its target is unknown. V shed 4 bases and J shed 7 bases, with 13 bases lying between them. Germline CDR1 SQVTM, CDR2 ANQGSEA. CDR3 length: 13 amino acids. This table comes from immunoSEQ multiplex PCR, and its TCRdb copy is limited to in-frame clones, with some not included. The table includes fewer than 85,000 clones, approximately 80% detected once. This specimen consisted of blood, obtained before dendritic cell vaccination. V is TRBV29-1 and J is TRBJ2-2; D perhaps matches TRBD2 (5 bases). The sequence was obtained from a human donor with glioblastoma. CDR3 protein: CSVAGLTGGELFF. The CDR3, as DNA: TGCAGCGTTGCTGGACTCACCGGCGGGGAGCTGTTTTTT.